This T cell receptor beta chain was profiled in a study of shared T cell receptors in the human thymus. V lost 2 bases and J 5 bases, leaving 18 bases between the germline ends. Per the germline V gene, CDR1 is ENHRY and CDR2 is SYGVKD. This CDR3 is 16 amino acids long. Here immunoSEQ multiplex PCR was the method, and the copy in TCRdb shows in-frame clones only, minus some. The table lists hundreds of thousands of clones, 80% to 90% of them singletons. Another study also made use of these data, one on human thymus T cells. As that report states: Donation was from healthy Finnish infants who were having corrective surgery that addressed congenital heart defects. Resections from corrective heart surgery supplied the thymus tissue. Thymic as well as blood repertoires seemed to favor certain V and J genes unevenly. Related research found strongly overlapping thymic repertoires in unrelated individuals.

The source is a girl under two years old with a congenital heart defect. Sequencing used thymocytes. The chain has TRBV10-3 and TRBJ1-2; D remains ambiguous. CDR3 in DNA: TGTGCCATCAGTGAGGCCCCGCGGGGAAAAATGTATGGCTACACCTTC. This codes for CAISEAPRGKMYGYTF.